The 11 T cell receptor beta chains listed next were all sequenced from one sample in a study of T cell repertoires in cytomegalovirus infection. Each CDR3 protein is one row after TCRdb ran MiXCR on the reads. The table lists fewer than 550,000 distinct CDR3 sequences, approximately 10% of them singletons, with roughly 10% in the top ten. The sample taken for sequencing was PBMCs. The receptors here all came from a human donor in good health (CMV status not recorded). Some clones in this sample may be carry-over from other donors' samples.

This sequence joins TRBV27 and TRBJ2-7, with 9 bases lining up with TRBD2. Germline assignment: CDR1 MNHEY and CDR2 SMNVEV (reference sequence). The junction had 17 bases not matched to a gene; V was cut back by 10 bases and J by 7 bases. The CDR3 is 15 residues long. The CDR3 here is CATTTTSGPSGEQYF. The CDR3 bases are TGTGCCACCACAACGACTAGCGGCCCTTCTGGAGAGCAGTACTTC.

A note on this clonotype: This may be a read error: a much more frequent sequence differs by one nucleotide. V usage is TRBV13 and J usage is TRBJ2-3; 8 nucleotides line up with TRBD2. CDR1 PRHDT and CDR2 FYEKMQ come from the germline V gene (reference sequence). The V and J ends lost 4 bases and 0 bases, in that order; junction bases with no gene match: 3. The CDR3 runs 15 residues. The CDR3 bases are TGTGCCAGCAGCTCTAGCGGGCATAGCACAGATACGCAGTATTTT. This encodes CASSSSGHSTDTQYF. The complete variable domain, with remaining parts taken from reference TRBV13 and TRBJ2-3, reads AAGVIQSPRHLIKEKRETATLKCYPIPRHDTVYWYQQGPGQDPQFLISFYEKMQSDKGSIPDRFSAQQFSDYHSELNMSSLELGDSALYFCASSSSGHSTDTQYFGPGTRLTVL.

This chain uses TRBV20-1 with TRBJ2-1; D unresolved. CDR3 length: 13 residues. Germline V CDR1 and CDR2: DFQATT, SNEGSKA (reference sequence). V lost 8 bases to trimming and J lost 7 bases, with 18 bases between them. This CDR3 reads CSPNSPLGNEQFF. CDR3 DNA sequence: TGCAGTCCTAATTCCCCTTTGGGGAATGAGCAGTTCTTC.

This clonotype appeared many times. The chain is built from TRBV5-1 and TRBJ2-4, with a tentative D call TRBD1 (6 bases). This CDR3 contains 18 residues. Trimming stripped 4 bases from V and 0 bases from J, with 20 bases between. The germline CDR1 and CDR2 sequences are SGHRS and YFSETQ. This CDR3 reads CASSRLPTGLVAKNIQYF. CDR3 nucleotides: TGCGCCAGCAGCCGGCTTCCTACAGGGTTGGTAGCCAAAAACATTCAGTACTTC.

This clonotype was recorded at least ten times. The rearrangement uses TRBV7-2 and TRBJ2-7; possible D gene TRBD1, 6 bases. This CDR3 is built from 15 residues. The ends were cut back, 5 bases at V and 2 bases at J, with 16 bases in the middle. Per germline, CDR1 SGHTA and CDR2 FQGNSA. The CDR3 DNA reads as TGTGCCAGCAGCCCAATAGCAGGGGCGGCCTACGAGCAGTACTTC. This codes for CASSPIAGAAYEQYF. The entire variable domain, with the rest obtained from reference TRBV7-2 and TRBJ2-7, is as follows: GAGVSQSPSNKVTEKGKDVELRCDPISGHTALYWYRQSLGQGLEFLIYFQGNSAPDKSGLPSDRFSAERTGGSVSTLTIQRTQQEDSAVYLCASSPIAGAAYEQYFGPGTRLTVT.

This clonotype appeared many times. This chain connects TRBV7-3 to TRBJ2-5; D is unclear. The CDR3 length is 13 residues. CDR1 is SGHTA, CDR2 FQGTGA, per germline. Trimming shortened V by 5 bases and J by 7 bases, and 14 bases separated the two germline ends. As DNA, the CDR3 is TGTGCCAGCAGCCCGGACCCCGCCATGACCCAGTACTTC. Its protein product is CASSPDPAMTQYF. Using reference TRBV7-3 and TRBJ2-5 for the parts outside the CDR3, the full variable domain is GAGVSQTPSNKVTEKGKYVELRCDPISGHTALYWYRQSLGQGPEFLIYFQGTGAADDSGLPNDRFFAVRPEGSVSTLKIQRTERGDSAVYLCASSPDPAMTQYFGPGTRLLVL.

This clonotype has at least ten counts. V gene TRBV20-1 combines with J gene TRBJ2-1; perhaps TRBD2 as D (7 bases). The V end was cut by 5 bases, the J end by 4 bases, with 18 bases between. This CDR3 contains 15 residues. Germline V gene data show CDR1 as DFQATT and CDR2 as SNEGSKA (reference sequence). The CDR3 DNA is TGCAGTGCTCCCGGGGGCCGGGAGGTATACAATGAGCAGTTCTTC. It specifies CSAPGGREVYNEQFF.

This clonotype was picked up many times. The chain employs TRBV6-1 and TRBJ1-2; no clear D gene. This CDR3 is built from 12 residues. Germline lookup yields CDR1 MNHNS and CDR2 SASEGT. The V end lost 8 bases, the J end lost 2 bases, and 9 bases lay between the germline ends. The CDR3 protein is CASRLSNYGYTF. The CDR3 coding sequence is TGTGCCAGCCGACTTTCAAACTATGGCTACACCTTC.

This clonotype has ten or more counts. The chain recombines TRBV6-2 or TRBV6-3 with TRBJ2-3; D unresolved. Germline V gene sequence: CDR1 MNHEY, CDR2 SVGEGT. CDR3 size: 15 residues. Trimming shortened V by 0 bases and J by 2 bases, and 9 bases separated the two germline ends. For the CDR3, the DNA is TGTGCCAGCAGTTACTCGAAGGGCCTCACAGATACGCAGTATTTT. As protein: CASSYSKGLTDTQYF.

This clonotype was counted at least ten times. V gene TRBV27 combines with J gene TRBJ2-1, with TRBD2 matching over 11 bases. This CDR3 has 15 amino acids. The ends lost 3 bases at V and 8 bases at J; junction bases unmatched: 6. Germline values: CDR1 MNHEY, CDR2 SMNVEV (reference sequence). In DNA form, the CDR3 reads TGTGCCAGCAGTTTTCTAGCGGGAGGACTAGATGAGCAGTTCTTC. It encodes CASSFLAGGLDEQFF.

This clonotype has only a few counts. The J gene is TRBJ2-3, the V gene TRBV12-5; weak D call: TRBD2 (7 bases). Germline-derived CDR1 and CDR2 are LGHNT and FRNRAP. This CDR3 comprises 13 residues. Trimming left V 6 bases short and J 7 bases short, with 14 bases between. The CDR3 DNA follows: TGTGCTAGTGGCCCGGGGGGCGGGTATACGCAGTATTTT. Its protein is CASGPGGGYTQYF.